This T cell receptor beta chain was profiled in a study of T cell responses to AZD1222 COVID-19 vaccine. The germline CDR1 and CDR2 sequences are LNHDA and SQIVND (reference sequence). This CDR3 is built from 15 residues. Trimming pared 2 bases from V and 0 bases from J, leaving 8 bases between. This table comes from immunoSEQ multiplex PCR, and its TCRdb copy is limited to in-frame clones, with some not included. The sample lists 200,000 to 250,000 clones, roughly 94% seen once, with 1.7% in the top ten. The input for sequencing was peripheral blood, taken 28 days after the second dose of the MenACWY control vaccine. The TCR originated in an adult who received the MenACWY meningococcal vaccine as a control. The rearrangement links TRBV19 to TRBJ1-5; no firm D call. The CDR3 is CASSISLISNQPQHF. In DNA form, the CDR3 reads TGTGCCAGTAGTATATCACTGATTAGCAATCAGCCCCAGCATTTT.